A selection of T cell receptor beta chains follows, all from one sample in a study of blood T cell repertoires in COVID-19. The data were produced by immunoSEQ multiplex PCR, yet TCRdb's version contains in-frame clones alone and is incomplete. The table lists over 600,000 clones, about 90% of them singletons, with roughly 0.25% in the top ten. What was sequenced was peripheral blood. These receptors were taken from a young woman with acute or convalescent COVID-19. Both conserved end residues are part of each CDR3. D genes are given only for firm matches. Size is omitted from some rows. Given values are once, few, many or a class for expanded clones.

D	V	size	J	CDR3	DNA
TRBD2	TRBV6-5	-	TRBJ2-7	CASSSSGGPEQYF	TGTGCCAGCAGTAGTAGCGGGGGGCCCGAGCAGTACTTC
TRBD2	TRBV5-1	-	TRBJ2-7	CASSGVGTRGGYEQYF	TGCGCCAGCAGCGGGGTCGGGACTAGGGGAGGGTACGAGCAGTACTTC
-	TRBV21-1	-	TRBJ2-1	CASLQGSRKNEQFF	TGTGCCAGCCTACAGGGGTCCAGAAAGAATGAGCAGTTCTTC
-	TRBV19	-	TRBJ2-6	CASSKGAGANVLTF	TGTGCCAGTAGTAAGGGAGCCGGGGCCAACGTCCTGACTTTC
-	TRBV6-6	-	TRBJ1-5	CASSQGQPQHF	TGTGCCAGCAGCCAGGGCCAGCCCCAGCATTTT
-	TRBV28	-	TRBJ2-1	CASSPTGQWSYNEQFF	TGTGCCAGCAGTCCGACTGGACAGTGGTCTTACAATGAGCAGTTCTTC
TRBD2	TRBV5-4	-	TRBJ2-2	CAWEGSAGELFF	TGTGCCTGGGAGGGCTCCGCCGGGGAGCTGTTTTTT
-	TRBV4-3	-	TRBJ1-4	CASSQDREGGREKLFF	TGCGCCAGCAGCCAAGATAGGGAGGGGGGACGAGAAAAACTGTTTTTT
-	TRBV12-3/TRBV12-4	-	TRBJ1-1	CASSPTFTEAFF	TGTGCCAGCAGTCCGACATTTACTGAAGCTTTCTTT
-	TRBV4-3	once	TRBJ2-7	CASSQEAGRTGNEQYF	TGCGCCAGCAGCCAAGAAGCAGGCCGGACTGGGAACGAGCAGTACTTC
TRBD2	TRBV18	-	TRBJ2-1	CASSPPMTSGGLEQFF	TGTGCCAGCTCACCACCTATGACTAGCGGGGGGCTTGAGCAGTTCTTC
-	TRBV4-2	-	TRBJ1-2	CASSQLKTGWNYGYTF	TGTGCCAGCAGCCAACTAAAGACAGGTTGGAACTATGGCTACACCTTC
-	TRBV4-1	-	TRBJ1-2	CASRQLGGDMGPIYGYTF	TGCGCCAGCAGGCAACTAGGAGGGGATATGGGCCCCATCTATGGCTACACCTTC
TRBD1	TRBV2	few	TRBJ1-2	CASRGQGPYGYTF	TGTGCCAGCAGGGGACAGGGACCGTATGGCTACACCTTC
-	TRBV27	-	TRBJ1-5	CASSFESGGQPQHF	TGTGCCAGCAGTTTTGAGTCGGGGGGTCAGCCCCAGCATTTT
-	TRBV11-2	-	TRBJ2-7	CASSSQMREQYF	TGTGCCAGCAGCTCACAGATGCGCGAGCAGTACTTC
TRBD1	TRBV13	-	TRBJ2-7	CASSLGRTGSPYEQYF	TGTGCCAGCAGCTTAGGTCGGACAGGGTCCCCCTACGAGCAGTACTTC
TRBD2	TRBV7-3	-	TRBJ2-1	CASSPLAGGRNEQFF	TGTGCCAGCAGCCCTTTAGCGGGGGGGCGGAATGAGCAGTTCTTC
TRBD2	TRBV18	-	TRBJ2-1	CASSPGLAGNEQFF	TGTGCCAGCTCACCAGGACTAGCGGGGAATGAGCAGTTCTTC
-	TRBV14	-	TRBJ2-2	CASSQVEIGYTGELFF	TGTGCCAGCAGCCAAGTGGAGATTGGGTACACCGGGGAGCTGTTTTTT
TRBD1	TRBV9	-	TRBJ1-5	CASSQGTGIYNQPQHF	TGTGCCAGCAGCCAAGGGACAGGGATTTACAATCAGCCCCAGCATTTT
TRBD1	TRBV11-2	-	TRBJ1-4	CASSIRGLGEKLFF	TGTGCCAGCAGCATCAGGGGGCTGGGTGAAAAACTGTTTTTT
-	TRBV4-3	-	TRBJ1-3	CASSQDRMRNTIYF	TGCGCCAGCAGCCAAGATCGGATGAGGAACACCATATATTTT